The T cell receptor (beta chain) described here comes from a study of control samples from healthy donors and cancer patients. Method: immunoSEQ multiplex PCR; TCRdb's copy keeps in-frame clones and lacks some. The table lists 100,000 or so clones, around 92% of them singletons, with roughly 2.5% in the top ten. The CDR3 consists of 16 residues. Trimming took 4 bases from V and 5 from J, leaving 20 bases between them. Germline V CDR1 and CDR2: MDHEN, SYDVKM. The specimen was blood. The clonotype originates from a woman between 18 and 29 years old in good health. The chain is built from TRBV28 and TRBJ1-2; D is possibly TRBD1 (5 bases). The CDR3 loop reads CASSSHLGGMGYGYTF. As DNA, the CDR3 is TGTGCCAGCAGTTCGCATCTCGGGGGGATGGGGTATGGCTACACCTTC.